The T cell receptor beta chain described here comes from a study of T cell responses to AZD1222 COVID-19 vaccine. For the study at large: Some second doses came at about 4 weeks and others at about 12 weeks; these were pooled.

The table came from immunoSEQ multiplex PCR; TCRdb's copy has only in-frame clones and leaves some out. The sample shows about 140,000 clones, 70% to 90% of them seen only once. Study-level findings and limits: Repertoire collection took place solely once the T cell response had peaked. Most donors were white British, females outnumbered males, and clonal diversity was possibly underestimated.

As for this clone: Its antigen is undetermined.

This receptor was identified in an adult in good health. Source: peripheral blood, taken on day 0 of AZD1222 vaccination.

The CDR3 bases are TGTGCCAGCAGCCCCACCGCGGGAGGGCCCAGCACAGATACGCAGTATTTT. Amino acids: CASSPTAGGPSTDTQYF. The genes are TRBV9 and TRBJ2-3, with 9 positions matching TRBD2. The CDR3 consists of 17 residues. From germline, CDR1 is SGDLS and CDR2 YYNGEE. The ends lost 4 bases at V and 0 bases at J; junction bases unmatched: 9. Supplemented by reference TRBV9 and TRBJ2-3, the full variable domain reads DSGVTQTPKHLITATGQRVTLRCSPRSGDLSVYWYQQSLDQGLQFLIQYYNGEERAKGNILERFSAQQFPDLHSELNLSSLELGDSALYFCASSPTAGGPSTDTQYFGPGTRLTVL.